What follows describes a single T cell receptor beta chain. Its antigen remains unidentified. It has no much larger one-base neighbor in the sample; base qualities were not kept. The immunoSEQ Assay, a bias-controlled multiplex PCR, was used to amplify TCRbeta CDR3 regions from genomic DNA. As for the original processing: Within the assay, amplification of reference gene primers was used to estimate how many nucleated cells each sample contained. To quantify the absolute abundance of each unique TCRbeta CDR3 rearrangement, sequence reads were collapsed and filtered. For each sample, productive Simpson clonality was calculated as the square root of Simpson's diversity index over productive rearrangements. TCRdb stores this immuneACCESS table with in-frame sequences only. Part of the clones is absent; in the studies checked, under half of the shortfall reflects unresolved V genes, and no reason is known for the rest. D and trimming come from the DNA, and the V and J calls and clone size come from that table. Present in this sample are approximately 77,000 clones, about nine tenths of which were seen just once. The top ten hold 2% of the sample.

The data derive from a study of blood T cell repertoires in COVID-19 (dated by TCRdb to the early 2020s). General notes on the study: Samples from collaborators originated in the United States, Italy and Spain and spanned both the acute and convalescent phases of COVID-19. The material from the prospective study consisted of cDNA or gDNA derived from T cells, B-cell-depleted T cells, or PBMCs. Deeply sampled blood TCRbeta repertoires from subjects exposed to, actively infected with, or recovered from COVID-19 were included in the dataset. The repertoires were released in a freely available public database intended as a resource for research on the immune response to SARS-CoV-2. The samples were drawn from the first 160 participants of the ongoing ImmuneRACE study and from 950 to 1,500 subjects provided by 6 global collaborators. The sample metadata nearly always contained a de-identified subject ID, COVID-19 status, age in years and sex. Where HLA class I and class II types were available, the types were taken from metadata supplied by the sample provider, not from assay-based typing. The full study reports these points: The quantity of clinical and demographic metadata differed by source and by participant and was supplied without curation.

Whole blood was collected in K2EDTA tubes by collaborating institutions according to the institutions' own protocols. Collaborator samples were shipped for TCRbeta analysis as frozen whole blood, isolated PBMCs, or DNA extracted from either sample type. Reading the germline V gene gives CDR1 SGHVS and CDR2 FQNEAQ. The V end gives up 5 bases and the J end 3 bases, leaving 10 bases in the junction not matched to a gene. Including the terminal cysteine and phenylalanine, the CDR3 comprises 17 residues. CDR3 DNA only is kept here, 51 bases in frame from base 1. The sequenced sample consisted of peripheral blood. This receptor chain uses TRBV7-8 and TRBJ2-2, with TRBD2 matching 9 junction bases. The receptor's source is a man aged 25-45 years with acute or convalescent COVID-19. The DNA sequence is given as TGTGCCAGCAGCCCCAGATTACTAGCGGGTTACACCGGGGAGCTGTTTTTT. It codes for CASSPRLLAGYTGELFF. Outside the CDR3, residues come from the reference TRBV7-8 and TRBJ2-2 proteins, so the full variable domain is: GAGVSQSPRYKVAKRGQDVALRCDPISGHVSLFWYQQALGQGPEFLTYFQNEAQLDKSGLPSDRFFAERPEGSVSTLKIQRTQQEDSAVYLCASSPRLLAGYTGELFFGEGSRLTVL.